The T cell receptor beta chain described here comes from a study of T cells after yellow fever vaccination. Conversion of TCR transcripts into cDNA relied on 5'RACE template switching, which added a universal primer site and UMIs. TCRdb re-called the 5' RACE reads through MiXCR, storing one row per CDR3 protein. The sample has 95,000 to 150,000 distinct CDR3 sequences, approximately 7% seen once; the top ten hold roughly 2.5%. Worth noting for this clonotype: The antigen is undetermined.

Germline CDR1 SGHRS, CDR2 YFSETQ. The V end was cut by 4 bases, the J end by 4 bases, with 17 bases between. The CDR3 is made up of 15 amino acids. The study's findings and limits: Reappearance after the booster was observed for most primary-vaccination clones (about 95% CD4, less than 90% CD8).

Sequenced material: CD4+ T cells sorted from PBMCs, taken roughly 10 days after the first yellow fever vaccination. The chain has TRBV5-1 and TRBJ2-5; D tentatively fits TRBD1 or TRBD2 (5 bases each). The receptor was derived from a man aged 18 to 30 who received the YFV17D yellow fever vaccine. The CDR3, as DNA: TGCGCCAGCAGCGCCCCGGCGCAGGGAGCAGAGACCCAGTACTTC. Translation gives CASSAPAQGAETQYF.